The present TCR beta chain was sequenced within a study of OX40 agonist ivuxolimab in advanced cancers. Study-level information: Dose-escalation cases comprised hepatocellular carcinoma, melanoma, renal cell or head and neck cancer. General study points: Expanded clones were, on average, more numerous among CD8+ T cells than CD4+.

The CDR3 is made up of 14 amino acids. V was cut by 5 bases and J by 2 bases, with 13 bases left in between. In germline, CDR1 is SGDLS, CDR2 YYNGEE. Profiled with immunoSEQ multiplex PCR; TCRdb holds only in-frame clones, not every one. The table lists roughly 46,000 clones, 70% to 85% of them singletons. Worth noting for this clone: The antigen remains undetermined.

The rearrangement links TRBV9 to TRBJ1-2, with D possibly matching TRBD1 (6 bases). The origin of this receptor is an adult with an advanced solid tumor such as melanoma, head and neck, liver or kidney cancer. The sample consisted of CD4+ or CD8+ T cells sorted from blood, taken in a trial of the OX40 agonist ivuxolimab. The CDR3 region is CASSSGGPNYGYTF. The CDR3 DNA sequence: TGTGCCAGCAGTTCGGGGGGCCCGAACTATGGCTACACCTTC.